This record covers a single T cell receptor beta chain. The data belong to a study of blood T cell repertoires in COVID-19. At the level of the study: Collection of acute and convalescent COVID-19 samples took place in the United States, Italy and Spain. T cells, B-cell-depleted T cells, or PBMCs provided the cDNA or gDNA that served as material.

Source study methods: Amplifying reference gene primers gave estimates of nucleated cell counts. The table came from immunoSEQ multiplex PCR; TCRdb's copy has only in-frame clones and leaves some out. That table furnishes V, J and clone size, whereas the DNA furnished D and trimming. The sample includes roughly 260,000 clones, 82% of them seen just once. This TCR was recovered from a woman of 80 years or more with active or convalescent COVID-19. The sample taken for sequencing was peripheral blood.

The CDR3 sequence is CASSSQGVSDTQYF. The CDR3 nucleotides are TGCGCCAGCAGCTCCCAAGGGGTATCAGATACGCAGTATTTT. The chain recombines TRBV5-1 with TRBJ2-3; maybe TRBD1 (5 bases). V gave up 3 bases and J gave up 4 bases, with 12 bases separating them. The CDR3 loop spans 14 amino acids. CDR1 is SGHRS and CDR2 is YFSETQ in the germline V gene. Together with reference TRBV5-1 and TRBJ2-3, the CDR3 gives the full variable domain: KAGVTQTPRYLIKTRGQQVTLSCSPISGHRSVSWYQQTPGQGLQFLFEYFSETQRNKGNFPGRFSGRQFSNSRSEMNVSTLELGDSALYLCASSSQGVSDTQYFGPGTRLTVL.